The clone carrying this TCR beta chain was seen only a few times. Its antigen remains unknown. This CDR3 comprises 11 residues. Germline V gene data show CDR1 as DFQATT and CDR2 as SNEGSKA (reference sequence). V gave up 3 bases and J gave up 8 bases, with 8 bases separating them. The data derive from a study of CD8+CD57+ T cells in acquired aplastic anemia. Profiling that covered TCR beta VDJ and CDR3 relied on genomic DNA as its template. MiXCR, run by TCRdb on the reads, gives a single entry per CDR3 protein. This table holds about 200,000 distinct CDR3 sequences, more than 55% found once. Patients selected for sequencing had displayed CD8+CD57+ cell expansion by flow cytometry. Severe acquired aplastic anemia was diagnosed in all patients. General observations from the study: Controls and patients did not differ significantly in CD8+ Simpson's diversity. Patients and controls were found to share twenty-nine CD8+ CDR3 sequences.

The specimen was sorted CD4+, CD8+, or CD8+CD57+ T cells (not recorded which) from PBMCs. The chain carries TRBV20-1 and TRBJ2-1, with a weak D call TRBD1 (6 bases). The clonotype was recovered from a human donor with aplastic anemia. The CDR3 nucleotides are TGCAGTGCTAGGAAGGGGGATGAGCAGTTCTTC. Translation: CSARKGDEQFF.